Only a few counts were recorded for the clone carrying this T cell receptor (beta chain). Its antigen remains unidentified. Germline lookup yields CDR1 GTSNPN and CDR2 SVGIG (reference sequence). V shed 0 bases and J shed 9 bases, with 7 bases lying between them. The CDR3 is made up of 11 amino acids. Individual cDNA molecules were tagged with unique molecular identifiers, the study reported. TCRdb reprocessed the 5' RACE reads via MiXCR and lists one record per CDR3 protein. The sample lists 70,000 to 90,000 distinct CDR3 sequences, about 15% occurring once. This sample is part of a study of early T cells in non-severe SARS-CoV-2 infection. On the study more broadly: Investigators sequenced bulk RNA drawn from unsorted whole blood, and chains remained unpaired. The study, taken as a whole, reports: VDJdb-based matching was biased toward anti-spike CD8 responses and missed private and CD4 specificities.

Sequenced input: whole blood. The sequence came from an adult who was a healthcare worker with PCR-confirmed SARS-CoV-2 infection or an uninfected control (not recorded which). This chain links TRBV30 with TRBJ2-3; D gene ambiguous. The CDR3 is CAWSVTETQYF. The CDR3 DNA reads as TGTGCCTGGAGTGTCACGGAAACGCAGTATTTT.